This TCR beta chain is from a study of cytomegalovirus exposure and HLA in healthy donors. Study information: The roughly 700 first-cohort repertoires shared a platform with the approximately 120 validation repertoires, as reported in a later analysis.

Assay used: immunoSEQ multiplex PCR; TCRdb lists only in-frame clones, some missing. The data show fewer than 200,000 clones, around 82% seen once. Trimming took 2 bases from V and 1 from J, leaving 4 bases between them. CDR3 length: 12 residues. CDR1 is SGHDT and CDR2 is YYEEEE in the germline V gene. These donors were members of the approximately 110-subject validation cohort, a group separate from the approximately 670-subject first cohort. Points on this clone: Its antigen is as yet unknown.

General study findings and limits: Reported performance of the classifier showed diagnosis of cytomegalovirus status with high specificity and sensitivity. Most TCRs appeared rarely, but some public TCRs recurred in many donors.

The gene calls are TRBV5-6 and TRBJ2-7; no reliable D call. Sequencing was carried out using PBMCs. The TCR originated in a young woman in good health and CMV-seropositive. As DNA, the CDR3 is TGTGCCAGCAGCTTTTTATCCTACGAGCAGTACTTC. The encoded protein is CASSFLSYEQYF.